A selection of T cell receptor beta chains follows, all from one sample in a study of T-cell memory formation after mild COVID-19. MiXCR, run by TCRdb on the 5' RACE reads, gives a single entry per CDR3 protein. The sample holds fewer than 600,000 distinct CDR3 sequences, roughly 21% seen once. The sequencing sample was made of PBMCs or a T cell subset sorted from them (not recorded which). The receptor source for this set is an adult woman who had mild COVID-19 (a few samples of this study predate the infection). Cell type and time point are not known. Each CDR3 is given with its conserved first and last residue. The D gene is left open where the match is weak. Size tells how often a clone was seen (once, few, many) or the class of an expanded clone, and some rows leave it out.

many	TRBV7-3	NA	TRBJ2-5	TGTGCCAGCAGCCATTTGGGGGGGACCCAGTACTTC	CASSHLGGTQYF
few	TRBV2	TRBD1	TRBJ1-1	TGTGCCCTCATGGGGACAGGGGCTAGCCCTCGTGACACTGAAGCTTTCTTT	CALMGTGASPRDTEAFF
NA	TRBV24-1	NA	TRBJ2-1	TGTGCCACCAGTCGGAGCTCCAATGAGCAGTTCTTC	CATSRSSNEQFF
NA	TRBV20-1	NA	TRBJ1-2	TGCAGTGCTAGGGTTGGGGTCTCTGGCTACACCTTC	CSARVGVSGYTF
NA	TRBV7-2	NA	TRBJ2-5	TGTGCCAGCAGCCTACGGACAGACCAAGAGACCCAGTACTTC	CASSLRTDQETQYF
NA	TRBV19	TRBD2	TRBJ2-1	TGTGCCAGTAGTGAACTAGCGGGAGGGCCAAACAATGAGCAGTTCTTC	CASSELAGGPNNEQFF
NA	TRBV5-1	NA	TRBJ2-7	TGCGCCAGCAGCTTGTTAGCTGGGGGCGAGGAGCAGTACTTC	CASSLLAGGEEQYF
NA	TRBV9	NA	TRBJ2-7	TGTGCCAGCAGCGTAGGTTGGGGACCCCCCTACGAGCAGTACTTC	CASSVGWGPPYEQYF
few	TRBV15	TRBD2	TRBJ2-7	TGTGCCACCAGCAGGACTAGCGGGCTAGCCTACGAGCAGTACTTC	CATSRTSGLAYEQYF
NA	TRBV4-3	NA	TRBJ1-6	TGCGCCAGCAGCCAGTATTACGTGGGGAATTCACCCCTCCACTTT	CASSQYYVGNSPLHF
many	TRBV4-1	TRBD2	TRBJ2-1	TGCGCCAGCAGCCCCCTCGGGAAAGCTAGCGGGCCGAGCTCCTACAATGAGCAGTTCTTC	CASSPLGKASGPSSYNEQFF
many	TRBV11-2	TRBD2	TRBJ2-3	TGTGCCAGCAGCTTAGACCTTAGCGGGGGCTTGAACGGGCAGTATTTT	CASSLDLSGGLNGQYF
few	TRBV7-2	NA	TRBJ2-7	TGTGCCAGCAGGGATTTGACAGGTCAATACGAGCAGTACTTC	CASRDLTGQYEQYF
NA	TRBV29-1	NA	TRBJ2-1	TGCAGCGTTGAGGAAGTAGCGGCCTACAATGAGCAGTTCTTC	CSVEEVAAYNEQFF
few	TRBV12-3/TRBV12-4	TRBD1	TRBJ2-7	TGTGCCAGCAGTGAACAGGGGGGACCCTACGAGCAGTACTTC	CASSEQGGPYEQYF
NA	TRBV5-1	NA	TRBJ2-3	TGCGCCAGCAGCTTGGAGGGCAGAGTAGCAGATACGCAGTATTTT	CASSLEGRVADTQYF
few	TRBV6-2/TRBV6-3	NA	TRBJ1-5	TGTGCCAGCAGTTACTCCCGACAGGCCGGCAATCAGCCCCAGCATTTT	CASSYSRQAGNQPQHF
few	TRBV5-1	NA	TRBJ2-5	TGCGCCAGCAGCTTCGCCCCCGGGCCGCAAGAGACCCAGTACTTC	CASSFAPGPQETQYF
NA	TRBV4-1	NA	TRBJ1-2	TGCGCCAGCAGCCAAGGTCGGTGGGGGGGCCGAAACTATGGCTACACCTTC	CASSQGRWGGRNYGYTF
few	TRBV9	NA	TRBJ2-4	TGTGCCAGCAGCGCCCAAGTGAGGGGGAGGAACGCCAAAAACATTCAGTACTTC	CASSAQVRGRNAKNIQYF
NA	TRBV20-1	NA	TRBJ2-1	TGCAGTGCTAGACGGTTCCCTAGCTCTATGCCCAATGAGCAGTTCTTC	CSARRFPSSMPNEQFF
NA	TRBV24-1	NA	TRBJ2-3	TGTGCCACCAGTGAGAAGGACTACTCAGATACGCAGTATTTT	CATSEKDYSDTQYF
NA	TRBV12-3/TRBV12-4	NA	TRBJ1-1	TGTGCCAGCAGCTCCCTCTTTGAGGGGTTCGGCACTGAAGCTTTCTTT	CASSSLFEGFGTEAFF
few	TRBV7-6	NA	TRBJ2-7	TGTGCCAGCAGCCTACGGGGCGGGCAGATCTACGAGCAGTACTTC	CASSLRGGQIYEQYF
NA	TRBV6-1	NA	TRBJ2-1	TGTGCCAGCAGTGAAGCGGAGAGTAATGAGCAGTTCTTC	CASSEAESNEQFF
NA	TRBV4-1	TRBD1	TRBJ1-1	TGCGCCAGCAGCCAAGACACACAGGGGGGGAACACTGAAGCTTTCTTT	CASSQDTQGGNTEAFF
NA	TRBV7-6	TRBD2	TRBJ2-2	TGTGCCAGCAGCCCTCGTTTAGCGGGAGCTGCCGGGGAGCTGTTTTTT	CASSPRLAGAAGELFF
few	TRBV20-1	NA	TRBJ2-5	TGCAGTGCTAGAGGGACTACCCAAGAGACCCAGTACTTC	CSARGTTQETQYF
NA	TRBV5-5	NA	TRBJ1-6	TGTGCCAGCAGCTTGGTTTTTACAGGGAATTCACCCCTCCACTTT	CASSLVFTGNSPLHF
NA	TRBV24-1	NA	TRBJ2-6	TGTGCCACCAGTCCTCACCGGGCTGGGGCCAACGTCCTGACTTTC	CATSPHRAGANVLTF
many	TRBV5-1	NA	TRBJ2-1	TGCGCCAGCAGCTGGGGCAGGACAGACTACAATGAGCAGTTCTTC	CASSWGRTDYNEQFF
NA	TRBV27	TRBD1	TRBJ2-7	TGTGCCAGCAGTTTAGCAGACAGGGCCGAGTACGAGCAGTACTTC	CASSLADRAEYEQYF
few	TRBV23-1	TRBD1	TRBJ2-2	TGCGCCAGCAGACAAACCGGGACAGAGAACACCGGGGAGCTGTTTTTT	CASRQTGTENTGELFF
few	TRBV9	NA	TRBJ2-5	TGTGCCAGCAGCGTCGGGACACATAAAGAGACCCAGTACTTC	CASSVGTHKETQYF
few	TRBV6-2/TRBV6-3	NA	TRBJ2-7	TGTGCCAGCAGTTATGGACCGAGGTACGAGCAGTACTTC	CASSYGPRYEQYF
NA	TRBV7-7	TRBD1	TRBJ2-5	TGTGCCAGCAGCCCGGGGACAGCCCAAGGAGAGACCCAGTACTTC	CASSPGTAQGETQYF
few	TRBV27	TRBD1	TRBJ2-3	TGTGCCAGCAGGGTCGGACAGGCGGAGCAGTATTTT	CASRVGQAEQYF
few	TRBV6-4	NA	TRBJ2-1	TGTGCCAGCAGCCGGGACAACGAAGGCGATGAGCAGTTCTTC	CASSRDNEGDEQFF
NA	TRBV7-9	TRBD1	TRBJ1-6	TGTGCCAGCAGCTTAGGACAGGGGGCACTGGCACCCCTCCACTTT	CASSLGQGALAPLHF
NA	TRBV7-9	NA	TRBJ2-1	TGTGCCAGCAGCTTCATTAACTATGAGCAGTTCTTC	CASSFINYEQFF
few	TRBV5-1	NA	TRBJ1-5	TGCGCCAGCAGCTGGGACGGGAGGCAAAATCAGCCCCAGCATTTT	CASSWDGRQNQPQHF
NA	TRBV29-1	NA	TRBJ1-1	TGCAGCGGTTGGTGGAGGGGGGACACTGAAGCTTTCTTT	CSGWWRGDTEAFF
few	TRBV20-1	TRBD1	TRBJ1-4	TGCAGTGCTAGGCACACAGGGGGAGCTAATGAAAAACTGTTTTTT	CSARHTGGANEKLFF
NA	TRBV7-2	NA	TRBJ2-3	TGTGCCAGCAGCTTAGGGTACGCTGGTAGCACAGATACGCAGTATTTT	CASSLGYAGSTDTQYF
NA	TRBV3-1	NA	TRBJ2-3	TGTGCCAGCAGCCACGGGACGCTATTCACAGATACGCAGTATTTT	CASSHGTLFTDTQYF
few	TRBV5-1	NA	TRBJ2-5	TGCGCCAGCAGCTTGGATCGTTTCGGGGAGACCCAGTACTTC	CASSLDRFGETQYF
NA	TRBV24-1	NA	TRBJ2-1	TGTGCCACCAGTGATTTGCCGGGGGAGCAGTACAATGAGCAGTTCTTC	CATSDLPGEQYNEQFF
NA	TRBV7-9	NA	TRBJ2-7	TGTGCCAGCAGCCCGCCCAGTGAGGGTCCCTACGAGCAGTACTTC	CASSPPSEGPYEQYF
few	TRBV6-2/TRBV6-3	NA	TRBJ2-7	TGTGCCAGCATCAAGAGGGGCCCTGGCTCCTACGAGCAGTACTTC	CASIKRGPGSYEQYF
many	TRBV7-9	NA	TRBJ2-2	TGTGCCAGCAGACCACCCGGGGGAGGCACCGGGGAGCTGTTTTTT	CASRPPGGGTGELFF